The 10 T cell receptor beta chains given below trace back to one sample, sequenced in a study of cytomegalovirus exposure and HLA in healthy donors. The primer mix had 60 Vbeta and 13 Jbeta primers. Data came from immunoSEQ multiplex PCR; TCRdb stores just in-frame clones and leaves some out. The table records 100,000 to 150,000 clones, approximately 87% of them present only once. Material: PBMCs. The source is a woman in her 30s in good health and CMV-seronegative.

This clone was picked up a small number of times. The chain uses TRBV6-5 and TRBJ1-5; 7 bases are a match to TRBD1. Germline V gives CDR1 MNHEY, CDR2 SVGAGI. Trimming cost V 4 bases and J 3 bases; bases outside gene matches: 3. The CDR3 is 14 residues long. The CDR3 loop reads CASSFGQVNQPQHF. The CDR3 region has the DNA TGTGCCAGCAGTTTCGGACAGGTCAATCAGCCCCAGCATTTT.

J is TRBJ1-2 and V is TRBV28, with D perhaps TRBD1 (6 bases). V lost 7 bases to trimming and J lost 8 bases, with 14 bases between them. The CDR3 has 12 residues. Germline CDR1 is MDHEN and CDR2 is SYDVKM. The CDR3 region is CASKLVGQGYTF. CDR3 in DNA: TGTGCCAGCAAACTCGTCGGACAGGGCTACACCTTC.

The rearrangement uses TRBV27 and TRBJ1-6; D is unresolved. Trimming left V 5 bases short and J 6 bases short, with 5 bases between. Germline V gene sequence: CDR1 MNHEY, CDR2 SMNVEV (reference sequence). The CDR3 runs 12 residues. In DNA form, the CDR3 reads TGTGCCAGCAGTGGGCTTAATTCACCCCTCCACTTT. Residues: CASSGLNSPLHF.

This chain uses TRBV19 with TRBJ2-7; 12 nucleotides agree with TRBD1. The V segment lost 5 bases and the J segment 7 bases; nucleotides outside the gene matches: 12. This CDR3 comprises 16 residues. The germline CDR1 and CDR2 sequences are LNHDA and SQIVND (reference sequence). This CDR3 reads CASSPDPGQGASEQYF. The CDR3 DNA reads TGTGCCAGTAGTCCCGACCCGGGACAGGGGGCGAGTGAGCAGTACTTC.

The genes are TRBV2 and TRBJ2-5; perhaps TRBD2 as D (6 bases). Looked up from germline, CDR1 is SNHLY and CDR2 is FYNNEI. The CDR3 extends over 13 amino acids. Deletions cut 4 bases from V and 4 bases from J, with 10 bases between. The CDR3 nucleotides are TGTGCCAGCAGTGGGAGGGACTTAGAGACCCAGTACTTC. Amino acids: CASSGRDLETQYF.

V gene TRBV19 combines with J gene TRBJ1-1; a weak D match, TRBD1 (6 bases). Looked up from germline, CDR1 is LNHDA and CDR2 is SQIVND (reference sequence). This CDR3 contains 17 residues. The ends were cut back, 5 bases at V and 5 bases at J, with 24 bases in the middle. The CDR3 loop reads CASSQATNVGGRTEAFF. CDR3 DNA: TGTGCCAGTAGTCAAGCTACGAATGTGGGGGGGCGGACTGAAGCTTTCTTT.

The CDR3 loop is CASSQLQGDTGELFF. In DNA, the CDR3 is TGTGCCAGCAGCCAATTACAGGGTGATACCGGGGAGCTGTTTTTT. This chain uses TRBV16 with TRBJ2-2; TRBD1 might be the D (6 bases). Germline CDR1 and CDR2: KGHSY and FQNENV. CDR3 size: 15 residues. Trimming took 1 base from V and 5 from J, leaving 11 bases between them. Full variable domain (rest looked up from reference TRBV16 and TRBJ2-2): GEEVAQTPKHLVRGEGQKAKLYCAPIKGHSYVFWYQQVLKNEFKFLISFQNENVFDETGMPKERFSAKCLPNSPCSLEIQATKLEDSAVYFCASSQLQGDTGELFFGEGSRLTVL.

The V and J genes are TRBV6-4 and TRBJ2-1; 10 bases are shared with TRBD2. V shed 6 bases and J 4 bases; nucleotides not matched to a gene: 6. This CDR3 comprises 15 residues. Per the germline V gene, CDR1 is MRHNA and CDR2 is SNTAGT. The CDR3 DNA reads TGTGCCAGCAGCGTTATTAGCGGGAGGTACAATGAGCAGTTCTTC. Its protein product is CASSVISGRYNEQFF.

CDR3 in amino acids: CASSVDGNSPLHF. Written as DNA, the CDR3 is TGTGCCAGCAGCGTAGACGGGAACTCACCCCTCCACTTT. This sequence joins TRBV9 and TRBJ1-6; D uncertain. CDR3 length: 13 amino acids. The ends were cut back, 0 bases at V and 10 bases at J, with 8 bases in the middle. Germline V CDR1 and CDR2: SGDLS, YYNGEE.

The V and J genes are TRBV11-3 and TRBJ2-1; 9 positions agree with TRBD1. With 0 bases clipped from V and 4 bases from J, the junction kept 1 base outside the gene matches. This CDR3 contains 15 residues. Germline V gene lookup returns CDR1 SGHNT and CDR2 YENEEA. The CDR3 sequence: CASSLDGQGYNEQFF. DNA of the CDR3: TGTGCCAGCAGCTTAGATGGACAGGGGTACAATGAGCAGTTCTTC.